The clone carrying this T cell receptor beta chain was found once. This CDR3 region has 15 residues. Germline values: CDR1 SGDLS, CDR2 YYNGEE. The J segment lost 5 bases and the V segment lost 3 bases, leaving 5 bases of the junction unmatched. Seattle cases were enrolled at active infection and followed longitudinally. Original processing notes: Amplification from reference gene primers served as the basis for estimated nucleated cell counts. Clones were sequenced by immunoSEQ multiplex PCR, and TCRdb holds only the in-frame ones, with some missing. V, J and clone size were drawn from that table, and D and trimming were deduced from the DNA. The sample has 220,000 or so clones; more than 75% are singletons. This sample is part of a study of blood T cell repertoires in COVID-19. Study-wide background: Acute and convalescent COVID-19 samples came from the United States, Italy and Spain. From T cells, B-cell-depleted T cells, or PBMCs came the material, which was cDNA or gDNA.

Sequencing was performed on peripheral blood. The source is a woman at least 80 years old with COVID-19, enrolled during active disease. V and J are TRBV9 and TRBJ2-5; 12 bases align to TRBD2. CDR3 in amino acids: CASSGTSGMGETQYF. The CDR3 nucleotides read TGTGCCAGCAGCGGGACTAGCGGGATGGGGGAGACCCAGTACTTC.